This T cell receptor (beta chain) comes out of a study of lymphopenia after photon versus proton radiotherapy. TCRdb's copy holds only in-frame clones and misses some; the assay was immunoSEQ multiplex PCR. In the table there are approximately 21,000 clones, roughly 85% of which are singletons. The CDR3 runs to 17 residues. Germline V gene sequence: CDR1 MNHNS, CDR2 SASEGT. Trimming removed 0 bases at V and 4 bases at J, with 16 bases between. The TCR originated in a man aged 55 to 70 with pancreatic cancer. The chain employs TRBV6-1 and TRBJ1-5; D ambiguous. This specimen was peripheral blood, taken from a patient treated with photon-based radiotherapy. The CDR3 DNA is TGTGCCAGCAGTGAAGCGCTTGAGGAGCCGGGGAATCAGCCCCAGCATTTT. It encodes CASSEALEEPGNQPQHF.